This T cell receptor (beta chain) is drawn from a study of early T cells in non-severe SARS-CoV-2 infection. Regarding the study as a whole: Private and CD4 specificities were missed by VDJdb matching, skewed to anti-spike CD8.

J lost 6 bases, V lost 5 bases, and 8 bases had no gene match. From germline, CDR1 is SEHNR and CDR2 FQNEAQ (reference sequence). The CDR3 covers 15 residues. As for this clonotype: Its target is unknown.

Unique molecular identifiers tagged individual cDNA molecules. TCRdb re-called the 5' RACE reads through MiXCR, storing one row per CDR3 protein. The sample records about 56,000 distinct CDR3 sequences, 10% to 13% being singletons. V and J are TRBV7-9 and TRBJ1-4; 8 bases are shared with TRBD1. This TCR was sampled from an adult who was a healthcare worker with PCR-confirmed SARS-CoV-2 infection or an uninfected control (not recorded which). Sequencing input: whole blood. CDR3 region: CASSPKGTGDEKLFF. The CDR3 bases are TGTGCCAGCAGCCCAAAAGGGACAGGTGATGAAAAACTGTTTTTT.